This T cell receptor (beta chain) appears in the sequencing data of a study of T cell responses to AZD1222 COVID-19 vaccine. The V gene end was trimmed by 0 bases and the J gene end by 6 bases; junction bases not matched to a gene: 1. The CDR3 runs 15 residues. Germline V gives CDR1 LGHNA, CDR2 YNFKEQ. The data were produced by immunoSEQ multiplex PCR, yet TCRdb's version contains in-frame clones alone and is incomplete. This table holds 120,000 to 150,000 clones, 70% to 90% found once. This sequence was found in an adult who received the MenACWY meningococcal vaccine as a control. The chain recombines TRBV4-2 with TRBJ1-3, with 11 positions matching TRBD1. Sequencing used peripheral blood, obtained 28 days after the second dose of the MenACWY control vaccine. DNA of the CDR3: TGTGCCAGCAGCCAAGAGGGACAGGGGGAAAACACCATATATTTT. This codes for CASSQEGQGENTIYF.